This entry lists 31 T cell receptor beta chains sequenced from one sample in a study of T cell responses to AZD1222 COVID-19 vaccine. Produced via immunoSEQ multiplex PCR; TCRdb's table is partial and in-frame only. The sample includes roughly 96,000 clones, around 90% of them seen just once. The sequences come from peripheral blood, collected on day 0 of AZD1222 vaccination. These receptors were collected from an adult in good health.

The CDR3 region has the DNA TGTGCCAGCAGTTTGGTGGTTTCGGGTGCGCTGTTTTTT. This translates into CASSLVVSGALFF. V and J are TRBV27 and TRBJ2-2; no reliable D call. V dropped 3 bases and J dropped 13 bases, with 15 bases sitting between them. CDR1 MNHEY and CDR2 SMNVEV come from the germline V gene (reference sequence). The CDR3 is made up of 13 amino acids.

This rearrangement joins TRBV6-6 to TRBJ1-5; D call uncertain. Looked up from germline, CDR1 is MNHNY and CDR2 is SVGAGI (reference sequence). The CDR3 contains 13 residues. The ends were cut back, 6 bases at V and 7 bases at J, with 13 bases in the middle. CDR3 nucleotides: TGTGCCAGCAGCCCCCCGATTGGGCAGCCCCAGCATTTT. Translated: CASSPPIGQPQHF.

The V and J genes are TRBV5-8 and TRBJ2-5; D may correspond to TRBD1 or TRBD2 (6 bases each). V lost 6 bases to trimming and J lost 4 bases, with 16 bases between them. This CDR3 comprises 14 residues. The germline gives CDR1 SGHTS, CDR2 YDEGEE. The CDR3 sequence is CASTRGLAGETQYF. CDR3 in DNA: TGTGCCAGCACCCGGGGGCTCGCGGGAGAGACCCAGTACTTC.

The sample holds one count of this clone. V is TRBV7-9 and J is TRBJ1-5; tentatively, D is TRBD1 (5 bases). Trimming removed 3 bases at V and 10 bases at J, with 10 bases between. Per germline, CDR1 SEHNR and CDR2 FQNEAQ (reference sequence). The CDR3 runs to 12 residues. The CDR3: CASSFEQGPQHF. Written as DNA, the CDR3 is TGTGCCAGCAGCTTCGAGCAGGGTCCCCAGCATTTT.

The chain uses TRBV19 and TRBJ1-2; 8 bases are a match to TRBD1. The CDR3 consists of 15 residues. V lost 10 bases to trimming and J lost 7 bases; unmatched junction nucleotides: 17. From germline, CDR1 is LNHDA and CDR2 SQIVND (reference sequence). CDR3 sequence reads: CATQTGGARVFGYTF. CDR3 nucleotide sequence: TGTGCCACCCAAACAGGGGGGGCTAGGGTTTTTGGCTACACCTTC.

The rearrangement uses TRBV11-3 and TRBJ1-1, with D maybe TRBD1 (6 bases). The germline gives CDR1 SGHNT, CDR2 YENEEA. V shed 5 bases and J shed 5 bases, with 18 bases lying between them. This CDR3 is built from 15 residues. CDR3 in amino acids: CASSPRGGLMTEAFF. Here the CDR3 DNA reads TGTGCCAGCAGCCCCCGTGGGGGGCTGATGACTGAAGCTTTCTTT.

V gene TRBV25-1 combines with J gene TRBJ1-2; 8 bases fit TRBD1. The CDR3 loop spans 16 amino acids. The V gene end was trimmed by 3 bases and the J gene end by 7 bases; junction bases not matched to a gene: 13. Germline CDR1 MGHDK, CDR2 SYGVNS. The DNA for the CDR3 is TGTGCCAGCAGTGACCCAAGGCAGGGGGCTTCGGTTGGCTACACCTTC. Translating gives CASSDPRQGASVGYTF.

This chain connects TRBV7-9 to TRBJ1-6, with D uncertain. CDR3 length: 15 residues. The V and J ends lost 3 bases and 9 bases respectively, with 15 bases between them. The germline gives CDR1 SEHNR, CDR2 FQNEAQ (reference sequence). CDR3 nucleotides: TGTGCCAGCAGCTTCACCGGGGTTGGAAGTTCACCCCTCCACTTT. This gives the protein CASSFTGVGSSPLHF.

The V call is TRBV5-8, the J call TRBJ2-4; the match to TRBD1 covers 10 bases. The J segment lost 7 bases and the V segment lost 6 bases, leaving 7 bases of the junction unmatched. Germline V lookup: CDR1 SGHTS, CDR2 YDEGEE. This CDR3 has 14 amino acids. The CDR3 bases are TGTGCCAGCACAACGGGACAGGGGATTAACATTCAGTACTTC. Its protein product is CASTTGQGINIQYF.

The V and J genes are TRBV6-5 and TRBJ1-3; unclear D gene. Trimming stripped 7 bases from V and 0 bases from J, with 13 bases between. This CDR3 contains 15 residues. Per the germline V gene, CDR1 is MNHEY and CDR2 is SVGAGI. Written as DNA, the CDR3 is TGTGCCAGCACTCTGGACGGTAACTCTGGAAACACCATATATTTT. It specifies CASTLDGNSGNTIYF.

The table lists this clone with a count of one. The chain links TRBV30 to TRBJ1-2; D is unclear. This CDR3 region has 15 residues. Germline CDR1 and CDR2: GTSNPN and SVGIG (reference sequence). V gave up 0 bases and J gave up 1 base, with 12 bases separating them. The CDR3 region is CAWSVSLNHNYGYTF. As DNA, the CDR3 is TGTGCCTGGAGTGTTTCGCTTAACCATAACTATGGCTACACCTTC.

The chain is built from TRBV5-1 and TRBJ1-6; a weak D match, TRBD1 (5 bases). V lost 1 base, J lost 8 bases, and 10 bases lay in between. This CDR3 has 14 residues. The germline gives CDR1 SGHRS, CDR2 YFSETQ. The CDR3 is CASSLMDTDSPLHF. The CDR3 DNA reads as TGCGCCAGCAGCTTGATGGACACTGATTCACCCCTCCACTTT. The variable domain in full, with the rest retrieved from reference TRBV5-1 and TRBJ1-6, is KAGVTQTPRYLIKTRGQQVTLSCSPISGHRSVSWYQQTPGQGLQFLFEYFSETQRNKGNFPGRFSGRQFSNSRSEMNVSTLELGDSALYLCASSLMDTDSPLHFGNGTRLTVT.

The V gene is TRBV30, the J gene TRBJ1-5; no reliable D call. V lost 1 base to trimming and J lost 4 bases, with 11 bases between them. The CDR3 is 14 residues long. CDR1 and CDR2 from the germline V gene are GTSNPN and SVGIG (reference sequence). CDR3 coding DNA: TGTGCCTGGAGTGGGAGCAGGAGGAATCAGCCCCAGCATTTT. This sequence encodes CAWSGSRRNQPQHF.

The chain has TRBV7-8 and TRBJ1-1; the D gene is possibly TRBD1 (5 bases). CDR3 length: 15 residues. The ends were cut back, 1 base at V and 1 base at J, with 10 bases in the middle. In germline, CDR1 is SGHVS, CDR2 FQNEAQ. The DNA of the CDR3 is TGTGCCAGCAGCTTAGATGGGACGCCGAACACTGAAGCTTTCTTT. As protein: CASSLDGTPNTEAFF.

The CDR3 spells CASKRDREEGEAFF. The CDR3 DNA reads as TGCGCCAGCAAGAGGGACAGGGAGGAGGGTGAAGCTTTCTTT. The chain is built from TRBV5-1 and TRBJ1-1; TRBD1 aligns across 9 bases. CDR1 and CDR2 (germline): SGHRS, YFSETQ. There are 14 residues in the CDR3. V lost 6 bases and J lost 7; bases outside the gene matches: 10.

The J gene is TRBJ2-2, the V gene TRBV28, with 7 bases that match TRBD2. Germline assignment: CDR1 MDHEN and CDR2 SYDVKM. V trimming: 7 bases; J trimming: 0 bases; junction bases outside the gene matches: 5. The CDR3 has 15 residues. This CDR3 is CASKASGSNTGELFF. The CDR3 DNA reads as TGTGCCAGCAAGGCTAGCGGATCGAACACCGGGGAGCTGTTTTTT.

V gene TRBV28 combines with J gene TRBJ2-7, with 13 bases identical to TRBD2. J gave up 7 bases and V 6 bases, and 9 bases lay outside the gene matches. The CDR3 is 15 residues long. Germline CDR1 MDHEN, CDR2 SYDVKM. CDR3 loop: CASRTLAGGRLEQYF. The CDR3 DNA reads as TGTGCCAGCAGGACACTAGCGGGAGGGCGTCTGGAGCAGTACTTC. Supplemented by reference TRBV28 and TRBJ2-7, the full variable domain reads DVKVTQSSRYLVKRTGEKVFLECVQDMDHENMFWYRQDPGLGLRLIYFSYDVKMKEKGDIPEGYSVSREKKERFSLILESASTNQTSMYLCASRTLAGGRLEQYFGPGTRLTVT.

J is TRBJ2-7 and V is TRBV6-6; D might be TRBD2 (6 bases). The V end was cut by 6 bases, the J end by 0 bases, with 18 bases between. The germline CDR1 and CDR2 sequences are MNHNY and SVGAGI (reference sequence). The CDR3 spans 16 residues. CDR3 amino acids: CASRGLVGGTSYEQYF. The DNA for the CDR3 is TGTGCCAGCAGGGGATTGGTCGGGGGAACCTCCTACGAGCAGTACTTC.

This chain connects TRBV7-9 to TRBJ1-4; weak D call: TRBD1 (6 bases). Germline V gives CDR1 SEHNR, CDR2 FQNEAQ (reference sequence). This CDR3 spans 15 amino acids. V was trimmed by 5 bases and J by 8 bases, leaving 18 bases between them. CDR3 nucleotide sequence: TGTGCCAGCAGCCCCCTCGCAGGGGTTGAAGAAAAACTGTTTTTT. Encoded protein: CASSPLAGVEEKLFF.

This chain joins TRBV9 and TRBJ2-7; 8 nucleotides line up with TRBD2. This CDR3 is built from 15 residues. J lost 7 bases, V lost 4 bases, and 13 bases had no gene match. Germline assignment: CDR1 SGDLS and CDR2 YYNGEE. CDR3 in amino acids: CASSPRGLAEREQYF. The CDR3 DNA is TGTGCCAGCAGCCCACGAGGACTAGCCGAAAGGGAGCAGTACTTC.

The V gene is TRBV4-3, the J gene TRBJ2-2, with D perhaps TRBD2 (6 bases). Germline V CDR1 and CDR2: LGHNA, YSLEER. CDR3 length: 16 amino acids. Between the trimmed V and J ends, which lost 3 bases and 5 bases, there was a span of 16 bases. The CDR3 DNA is TGCGCCAGCAGCCAGGGGACTGTAACGTTGACCGGGGAGCTGTTTTTT. Its protein is CASSQGTVTLTGELFF.

The chain uses TRBV10-3 and TRBJ1-3; 7 positions agree with TRBD1. This CDR3 spans 16 amino acids. Germline CDR1 is ENHRY and CDR2 is SYGVKD. The ends lost 11 bases at V and 0 bases at J; junction bases unmatched: 13. CDR3 DNA sequence: TGTGCCGTTATCCTAGGGGGCGGCAGCTCTGGAAACACCATATATTTT. Translation: CAVILGGGSSGNTIYF.

This chain links TRBV5-1 with TRBJ2-5; TRBD1 is a possible D gene (5 bases). Trimming cost V 6 bases and J 3 bases, with 15 bases left between them. The CDR3 sequence is 14 residues long. The germline V gene has CDR1 SGHRS and CDR2 YFSETQ. CDR3 nucleotides: TGCGCCAGCACTCCAGGGAACCTAGAAGAGACCCAGTACTTC. Encoded protein: CASTPGNLEETQYF.

This chain links TRBV9 with TRBJ2-1; D ambiguous. CDR3 length: 15 residues. Trimming pared 1 base from V and 2 bases from J, leaving 10 bases between. Looked up from germline, CDR1 is SGDLS and CDR2 is YYNGEE. CDR3 bases: TGTGCCAGCAGCGTACTCACCCAGGCCTACAATGAGCAGTTCTTC. Its protein product is CASSVLTQAYNEQFF.

The CDR3 bases are TGTGCCAGCAGTTTAGCCGGGGCTGGGGCCGGGGAGCTGTTTTTT. Amino acids: CASSLAGAGAGELFF. The rearrangement links TRBV28 to TRBJ2-2, with D perhaps being TRBD1 or TRBD2 (5 bases each). Deletions cut 2 bases from V and 6 bases from J, with 13 bases between. CDR1 MDHEN and CDR2 SYDVKM come from the germline V gene. This CDR3 has 15 amino acids.

This clone has a single count. The DNA of the CDR3 is TGTGCCAGCAGCCGAGTACTCTCTGCCTACGAGCAGTACTTC. It translates to CASSRVLSAYEQYF. This chain uses TRBV3-1 (or the pseudogene TRBV3-2) with TRBJ2-7; the D is unclear. CDR3 length: 14 amino acids. Trimming left V 4 bases short and J 2 bases short, with 12 bases between. Germline V gene sequence: CDR1 LGHDT, CDR2 YNNKEL (reference sequence).

The chain links TRBV5-6 to TRBJ2-7; the D is unclear. Germline CDR1 and CDR2: SGHDT and YYEEEE. The CDR3 totals 15 residues. The ends were cut back, 0 bases at V and 1 base at J, with 11 bases in the middle. The CDR3 reads CASSLAARRSYEQYF. CDR3 nucleotides: TGTGCCAGCAGCTTGGCCGCCAGGCGTTCCTACGAGCAGTACTTC.

The J gene is TRBJ1-2, the V gene TRBV9; a weak D match, TRBD1 (6 bases). CDR1 and CDR2 (germline): SGDLS, YYNGEE. The CDR3 has 15 amino acids. V was clipped by 2 bases and J by 4 bases, with 15 bases between them. CDR3 sequence reads: CASSVPRGISYGYTF. Here the CDR3 DNA reads TGTGCCAGCAGCGTCCCGAGGGGGATTAGCTATGGCTACACCTTC.

V is TRBV3-1 (or the pseudogene TRBV3-2) and J is TRBJ2-7; no clear D gene. Germline loops: CDR1 LGHDT, CDR2 YNNKEL (reference sequence). The germline V and J ends were trimmed by 0 bases and 0 bases, with 9 bases remaining between them. CDR3 length: 15 amino acids. As DNA, the CDR3 is TGTGCCAGCAGCCAAGATTCTGGGAACTCCTACGAGCAGTACTTC. Amino acids: CASSQDSGNSYEQYF.

The gene calls are TRBV5-4 and TRBJ2-1; 8 nucleotides match TRBD2. Germline CDR1 and CDR2: SGHNT and YYREEE (reference sequence). This CDR3 is built from 15 residues. The ends lost 4 bases at V and 7 bases at J; junction bases unmatched: 10. CDR3 in DNA: TGTGCCAGCAGCATCCCGGGAGGGCCGGGGAATGAGCAGTTCTTC. It codes for CASSIPGGPGNEQFF.

The gene calls are TRBV6-1 and TRBJ2-3; D perhaps matches TRBD1 (6 bases). V was cut by 2 bases and J by 0 bases, with 9 bases left in between. Germline CDR1 and CDR2: MNHNS and SASEGT. The CDR3 sequence is 15 residues long. DNA of the CDR3: TGTGCCAGCAGTGAAAGGACAGTTAGCACAGATACGCAGTATTTT. This translates into CASSERTVSTDTQYF.